Sequencing of this T cell receptor (beta chain) was carried out in a study of T cell repertoires in cytomegalovirus infection (dated by TCRdb to about 2019). In the study overall: Because public TCR beta signatures pointed to carriage of CMV infection together with the matching HLA type, the HLA type of each donor mattered for the analysis.

What the research found in general, with its limitations: Carriers of CMV infection plus the relevant HLA type were discriminated by the cumulative frequency of public TCR beta family members in the study cohort and in an independent 352-donor cohort. The ex vivo response was dominated by HLA-C-restricted CMV-specific TCR beta clonotypes, which also provided the single most frequent clonotype in two of eight donors.

As to this clonotype: There is no known antigen for this receptor. It has no much larger one-base neighbor in the sample; base qualities were not kept.

The run used an Illumina HiSeq 1500. TCRdb cleaned the public reads at Q25 with fastp, built clones with MiXCR and kept in-frame beta chains. Each record represents a unique CDR3 protein, reported with the most common genes and DNA among its rows. In all, the sample holds around 450,000 distinct CDR3 sequences, and roughly 30% of those were seen once. The ten largest clones add up to approximately 13% of the sample. This TCR was sampled from a human donor in good health (CMV status not recorded). Some clones in this sample may be carry-over from other donors' samples. Sequencing was done on a sample of PBMCs.

The bases read TGTGCCAGCAGCTTATCGCATCCATACAATGAGCAGTTCTTC. The translation is CASSLSHPYNEQFF. The rearrangement combines TRBV7-9 with TRBJ2-1, with an unclear D gene assignment. Reading the germline V gene (reference sequence) gives CDR1 SEHNR and CDR2 FQNEAQ. Measured from the cysteine to the phenylalanine, the CDR3 is 14 residues long. The CDR3 DNA has 42 bases and is translated from base 1. V and J are truncated by 2 bases and 4 bases respectively, leaving an intervening sequence of 9 bases.